These T cell receptor beta chains were read from a single sample in a study of blood T cell repertoires in COVID-19. TCRdb's copy holds only in-frame clones and misses some; the assay was immunoSEQ multiplex PCR. This sample carries roughly 310,000 clones, roughly 90% of them seen once, and the ten largest clones take 8% to 10%. The source material was PBMCs or T cells enriched from blood (not recorded which). These receptors were taken from a woman aged 40 to 50 who had recovered from COVID-19. CDR3s include the opening cysteine and the closing phenylalanine or tryptophan. The D gene is left open where the match is weak. A row's size may be missing; if present it is once, few, many or a size class.

J gene,V gene,clone size,D gene,CDR3 DNA,CDR3 protein
TRBJ1-3,TRBV6-6,.,.,TGTGCCAGCAGTGCGAGGCGAGGTACTGGAAACACCATATATTTT,CASSARRGTGNTIYF
TRBJ2-1,TRBV5-5,.,TRBD2,TGTGCCAGCAGCTTGGGGACTAGCGGGCTCTACAATGAGCAGTTCTTC,CASSLGTSGLYNEQFF
TRBJ1-2,TRBV5-5,.,.,TGTGCCAGCAGCCCCGACAAAGGGGACTATGGCTACACCTTC,CASSPDKGDYGYTF
TRBJ2-2,TRBV11-2,.,TRBD2,TGTGCCAGCAGCTCCGATCGGGGGGCCGGGGAGCTGTTTTTT,CASSSDRGAGELFF
TRBJ2-7,TRBV10-2,.,TRBD1,TGCGCCAGCAGTGAGCCCGGGGACAGGGGGGACGAGCAGTACTTC,CASSEPGDRGDEQYF
TRBJ2-5,TRBV6-1,.,TRBD2,TGTGCCAGCAGTGACCCCGGGACTAGCGGATACTACCAAGAGACCCAGTACTTC,CASSDPGTSGYYQETQYF
TRBJ1-1,TRBV7-2,.,.,TGTGCCAGCAGCTTCTTCAGGGACACTGAAGCTTTCTTT,CASSFFRDTEAFF
TRBJ2-5,TRBV6-5,once,TRBD2,TGTGCCAGCAGTTCGCGGGGGGGCCTCGAGACCCAGTACTTC,CASSSRGGLETQYF
TRBJ1-6,TRBV4-3,.,.,TGCGCCAGCAGCCAAGAGATAGCCAGGGCCTATAATTCACCCCTCCACTTT,CASSQEIARAYNSPLHF
TRBJ2-2,TRBV19,.,TRBD1,TGTGCCAGTAGTATTGAACAGGGGATATCCGGGGAGCTGTTTTTT,CASSIEQGISGELFF
TRBJ1-4,TRBV6-5,.,TRBD1,TGTGCCAGCAGCACCGGGACAGGGTCGAAAAAACTGTTTTTT,CASSTGTGSKKLFF
TRBJ2-7,TRBV19,few,TRBD1,TGTGCCAGTAGTAAGCCGGGACAGGAGTACTACGAGCAGTACTTC,CASSKPGQEYYEQYF
TRBJ1-1,TRBV27,.,.,TGTGCCAGCAGGGCGGGTGTCCGCACTGAAGCTTTCTTT,CASRAGVRTEAFF
TRBJ1-5,TRBV18,.,TRBD1,TGTGCCAGCTCACAAAGAGGGACAGGGGTGGATCAGCCCCAGCATTTT,CASSQRGTGVDQPQHF
TRBJ2-3,TRBV7-2,.,.,TGTGCCAGCAGCTTCGGATCGGCTAGCGGCACAGATACGCAGTATTTT,CASSFGSASGTDTQYF
TRBJ2-7,TRBV3-1/TRBV3-2,.,TRBD1,TGTGCCAGCAGCCAAGATCACGGGACAGACCCTCTTGGGCAGTACTTC,CASSQDHGTDPLGQYF
TRBJ2-5,TRBV6-2/TRBV6-3,.,.,TGTGCCAGCAGTTATCTCACATACCAAGAGACCCAGTACTTC,CASSYLTYQETQYF
TRBJ2-3,TRBV29-1,.,TRBD2,TGCAGCGGGACCGGGACTAGCGGGTCGGGAGATACGCAGTATTTT,CSGTGTSGSGDTQYF
TRBJ1-1,TRBV21-1,few,.,TGTGCCAGCAGCCAAGCGGGGGCGATGCAAACTGAAGCTTTCTTT,CASSQAGAMQTEAFF
TRBJ1-1,TRBV28,.,TRBD1,TGTGCCAGCAGTTTAGACAGGGGGTGGGGCACTGAAGCTTTCTTT,CASSLDRGWGTEAFF
TRBJ2-3,TRBV9,.,TRBD2,TGTGCCAGCAGCGGATCCGGGACTAGCCAAAAAAAGGGAGATACGCAGTATTTT,CASSGSGTSQKKGDTQYF
TRBJ2-5,TRBV19,.,.,TGTGCCAGTAGTATAGCCCCCGAAGAGACCCAGTACTTC,CASSIAPEETQYF
TRBJ1-6,TRBV3-1/TRBV3-2,.,.,TGTGCCAGCAGCCCCGCCGGGGGGGGGTATAATTCACCCCTCCACTTT,CASSPAGGGYNSPLHF
TRBJ1-4,TRBV15,.,TRBD1,TGTGCCACCAGCAGAGATCGAGGACAGGGTTATGAAAAACTGTTTTTT,CATSRDRGQGYEKLFF
TRBJ2-2,TRBV7-6,.,.,TGTGCCAGCAGCTTAATTGGCCCCGGGGAGCTGTTTTTT,CASSLIGPGELFF
TRBJ1-1,TRBV6-2/TRBV6-3,.,.,TGTGCCAGCAGTACCTCGGGGTACACTGAAGCTTTCTTT,CASSTSGYTEAFF
TRBJ2-1,TRBV7-9,.,.,TGTGCCAGCAGCCGACTAGTTAATGAGCAGTTCTTC,CASSRLVNEQFF
TRBJ2-7,TRBV19,.,.,TGTGCCAGTAGTATCGATGGGCATATGGGGCGCTCCTACGAGCAGTACTTC,CASSIDGHMGRSYEQYF
TRBJ2-7,TRBV7-2,.,TRBD2,TGTGCCAGCAGGAATAGCGGGAGATACGAGCAGTACTTC,CASRNSGRYEQYF
TRBJ2-1,TRBV6-2/TRBV6-3,.,.,TGTGCCAGCAGCAGCCCGACTCGGGAGCAGTTCTTC,CASSSPTREQFF
TRBJ2-7,TRBV19,.,TRBD2,TGTGCCAGTAAGGGCGGGAGTTTGTACGAGCAGTACTTC,CASKGGSLYEQYF
TRBJ1-2,TRBV19,once,.,TGTGCCAGTAGTATGCAGGGCCTTTTCTATGGCTACACCTTC,CASSMQGLFYGYTF
TRBJ2-1,TRBV7-8,.,TRBD2,TGTGCCAGCAGCTATCTCCGCGGGACTAGCTATTACAATGAGCAGTTCTTC,CASSYLRGTSYYNEQFF
TRBJ1-2,TRBV19,.,.,TGTGCCAGTAGTACACCCACGGTCCGCAACTATGGCTACACCTTC,CASSTPTVRNYGYTF
TRBJ2-7,TRBV30,few,TRBD1,TGTGCCTGCGACCACAGGGGAAGGTACGAGCAGTACTTC,CACDHRGRYEQYF
TRBJ1-1,TRBV30,.,TRBD1,TGTGCCTGGAGCGCGGGACAGGGCCCTGAAGCTTTCTTT,CAWSAGQGPEAFF
TRBJ2-7,TRBV5-1,once,TRBD1,TGCGCCAGCAGCCAGGGACAGGACTTATCCAGTGTCTACGAGCAGTACTTC,CASSQGQDLSSVYEQYF
TRBJ2-7,TRBV27,.,.,TGTGCCAGCAGTCCTCAGATTCAATACTCCTACGAGCAGTACTTC,CASSPQIQYSYEQYF
TRBJ2-7,TRBV28,.,.,TGTGCCAGCAGCCGAGGCCTAACCTACGAGCAGTACTTC,CASSRGLTYEQYF
TRBJ1-1,TRBV6-5,.,.,TGTGCCAGCAGTTTGGGGGGATTCCCTCACACTGAAGCTTTCTTT,CASSLGGFPHTEAFF